This T cell receptor beta chain was recovered during a study of cytotoxic CD8 clonotypes in ibrutinib-treated CLL. Study results and limitations: Treatment saw public clonotypes, which were uncommon, either contract or stay stable. Clonality correlated strongly with circulating CD8+ T cells and exceeded age-matched healthy donors at baseline. Ibrutinib response saw clonality rise, and progression saw it return toward baseline.

Here immunoSEQ multiplex PCR was the method, and the copy in TCRdb shows in-frame clones only, minus some. The top ten hold roughly an eighth of the sample, which has roughly 200,000 clones, around three quarters seen once. Comments on this clone: Its specificity is not known.

The CDR3 is 15 amino acids. Germline CDR1 SGHRS, CDR2 YFSETQ. The V segment lost 7 bases and the J segment 4 bases; nucleotides outside the gene matches: 5. Here the sequenced sample was PBMCs, taken after 24 months of ibrutinib treatment. The chain is built from TRBV5-1 and TRBJ2-1; 13 bases are shared with TRBD2. This TCR derives from a human donor with chronic lymphocytic leukemia. This CDR3 is CASGTSGNHYNEQFF. The CDR3 DNA reads TGCGCCAGCGGGACTAGCGGGAATCATTACAATGAGCAGTTCTTC.